This TCR beta chain was captured by sequencing in a study of blood T cell repertoires in COVID-19. At the level of the study: Sites in the United States, Italy and Spain provided acute and convalescent COVID-19 samples.

There are 13 residues in the CDR3. Germline CDR1 reads SQVTM; CDR2 reads ANQGSEA. Trimming left V 6 bases short and J 7 bases short, with 19 bases between. Only in-frame clones appear in the TCRdb table, and some are missing; sequencing was by immunoSEQ multiplex PCR. Among 150,000 to 200,000 clones listed, about 85% were seen once. Sequences were obtained from peripheral blood. This TCR was sampled from a woman aged 80 or older in a cohort sampled during active or convalescent COVID-19. This chain joins TRBV29-1 and TRBJ2-7; the D is unclear. The CDR3 DNA is TGCAGCGTCGAGACGAGGCAGTCGTGGGAGCAGTACTTC. Encoded protein: CSVETRQSWEQYF.